This T cell receptor (beta chain) was obtained from a study of shared clonotypes between healthy human individuals. Study outcomes and limitations: Donor scarcity curtailed the genetic and exposure-history diversity represented herein.

A note on this clone: No antigen is known for it.

Repertoires were generated with immunoSEQ multiplex PCR, while TCRdb's copy carries only in-frame clones and drops some. This repertoire shows about 1.1 million clones, 60% to 80% found once; its top ten account for more than 0.85%. The CDR3 sequence is 16 residues long. Germline trimming cut 1 base from V and 6 bases from J; bases unmatched to any gene: 7. Germline CDR1 is SGHAT and CDR2 is FQNNGV. The TCR sequence derives from a young man in good health. Some clones in this sample may be carry-over from other donors' samples. Sequenced input: memory CD4+ T cells from PBMCs. This sample's subset: CD45RA-negative fraction. The rearrangement joins TRBV11-2 to TRBJ2-3, with 10 bases identical to TRBD1. Written as DNA, the CDR3 is TGTGCCAGCAGCTTAGGTGACAGGGGGCGAAAGGATACGCAGTATTTT. Its protein is CASSLGDRGRKDTQYF.